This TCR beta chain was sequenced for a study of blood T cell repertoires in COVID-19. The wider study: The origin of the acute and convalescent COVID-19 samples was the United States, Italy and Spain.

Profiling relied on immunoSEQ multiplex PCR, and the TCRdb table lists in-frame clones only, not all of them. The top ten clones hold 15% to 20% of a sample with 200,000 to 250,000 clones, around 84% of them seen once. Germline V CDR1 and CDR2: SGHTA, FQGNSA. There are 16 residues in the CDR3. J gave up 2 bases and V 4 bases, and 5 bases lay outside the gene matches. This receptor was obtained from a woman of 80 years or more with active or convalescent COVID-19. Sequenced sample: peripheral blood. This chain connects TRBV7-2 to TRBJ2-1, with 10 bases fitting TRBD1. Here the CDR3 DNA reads TGTGCCAGCAGCTCCGACAGGGGGCCTACCTACAATGAGCAGTTCTTC. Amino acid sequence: CASSSDRGPTYNEQFF.